This TCR beta chain was identified during a study of TIL therapy for anti-PD-1-resistant metastatic lung cancer. In the study overall: Median tumor PD-L1 proportion score was approximately 6.3%.

The germline CDR1 and CDR2 sequences are SGHDT and YYEEEE. The length of the CDR3 is 17 residues. V gave up 0 bases and J gave up 1 base; unmatched junction bases: 7. This was the immunoSEQ v3 assay. Profiling relied on immunoSEQ multiplex PCR, and the TCRdb table lists in-frame clones only, not all of them. The table records about 36,000 clones, around 67% of them present only once. Time point noted: pre-treatment sample, taken before nivolumab and TIL therapy. Enrollment ran from October 2017 to January 2020. The sequencing here drew on blood, taken at baseline. This chain connects TRBV5-6 to TRBJ2-1, with 7 bases fitting TRBD2. The TCR was taken from a person aged 25 to 80 with non-small cell lung cancer. The CDR3 DNA is TGTGCCAGCAGCTTGGAAGGTAGCGGGTTTTCCTACAATGAGCAGTTCTTC. Its translation: CASSLEGSGFSYNEQFF.